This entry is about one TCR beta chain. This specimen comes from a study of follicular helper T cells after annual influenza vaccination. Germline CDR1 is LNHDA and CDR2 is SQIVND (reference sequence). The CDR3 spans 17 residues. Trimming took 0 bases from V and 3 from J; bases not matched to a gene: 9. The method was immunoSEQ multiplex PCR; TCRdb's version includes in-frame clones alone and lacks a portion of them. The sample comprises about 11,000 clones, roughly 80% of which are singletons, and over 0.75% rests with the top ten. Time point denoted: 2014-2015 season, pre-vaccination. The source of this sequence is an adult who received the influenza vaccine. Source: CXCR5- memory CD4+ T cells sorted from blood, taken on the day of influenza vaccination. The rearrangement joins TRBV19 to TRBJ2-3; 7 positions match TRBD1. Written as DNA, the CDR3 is TGTGCCAGTAGTATAGAGGCAGGGGGTCATGCTACAGATACGCAGTATTTT. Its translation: CASSIEAGGHATDTQYF. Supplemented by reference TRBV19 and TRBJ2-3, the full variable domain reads DGGITQSPKYLFRKEGQNVTLSCEQNLNHDAMYWYRQDPGQGLRLIYYSQIVNDFQKGDIAEGYSVSREKKESFPLTVTSAQKNPTAFYLCASSIEAGGHATDTQYFGPGTRLTVL.